The rows below give T cell receptor beta chains drawn from one sample of a study of CD8 T cells in Susac syndrome. Via MiXCR, TCRdb re-called the immunoSEQ multiplex PCR reads, giving one row per CDR3 protein. The sample includes 95,000 to 150,000 distinct CDR3 sequences, 95% to 96% of them seen just once. The sequencing input was CD4+ T cells from PBMCs. Receptors originate from a human donor with Susac syndrome. The CDR3 runs from the conserved cysteine through the conserved F or W. Fields, in order: CDR3 DNA, CDR3 protein, D gene, J gene, V gene. D genes are given only for firm matches.

cdr3_nt: TGTGCCAGCAGTTACTCGGGGTGGCCGACCTACAATGAGCAGTTCTTC; cdr3_aa: CASSYSGWPTYNEQFF; d_call: NA; j_call: TRBJ2-1; v_call: TRBV6-2/TRBV6-3
cdr3_nt: TGTGCCAGCAGCTTCATAGAGACCCAGTACTTC; cdr3_aa: CASSFIETQYF; d_call: NA; j_call: TRBJ2-5; v_call: TRBV7-9
cdr3_nt: TGTGCCTGGGTAGCGGGAGAGTCCTACGAGCAGTACTTC; cdr3_aa: CAWVAGESYEQYF; d_call: TRBD2; j_call: TRBJ2-7; v_call: TRBV30
cdr3_nt: TGTGCCAGCGGGCTCGAGGTCGGAGGCGAGCAGTACTTC; cdr3_aa: CASGLEVGGEQYF; d_call: NA; j_call: TRBJ2-7; v_call: TRBV7-6
cdr3_nt: TGTGCCTGGAGTGGTAGACTAGACAATGAGCAGTGCTTC; cdr3_aa: CAWSGRLDNEQCF; d_call: NA; j_call: TRBJ2-1; v_call: TRBV30
cdr3_nt: TGTGCCAGCAGAGGACAGTACTATGGCTACACCTTC; cdr3_aa: CASRGQYYGYTF; d_call: NA; j_call: TRBJ1-2; v_call: TRBV27
cdr3_nt: TGTGCCAGCAGCTTAGATGGGGACGGAGCCTACGAGCAGTACTTC; cdr3_aa: CASSLDGDGAYEQYF; d_call: NA; j_call: TRBJ2-7; v_call: TRBV7-9
cdr3_nt: TGCAGTGCTAGAGATCAGTTCTCTGGAAACACCATATATTTT; cdr3_aa: CSARDQFSGNTIYF; d_call: NA; j_call: TRBJ1-3; v_call: TRBV20-1
cdr3_nt: TGTGCCAGCCGTCCGCAGGGGGCAGGTGAGCAGTTCTTC; cdr3_aa: CASRPQGAGEQFF; d_call: TRBD1; j_call: TRBJ2-1; v_call: TRBV6-2/TRBV6-3
cdr3_nt: TGTGCCAGCTCACTGGGCAGGGACGTTGAAGCTTTCTTT; cdr3_aa: CASSLGRDVEAFF; d_call: NA; j_call: TRBJ1-1; v_call: TRBV18
cdr3_nt: TGCAGTGCTAGCCTGAGCGCCTCGGAGCCAGATACGCAGTATTTT; cdr3_aa: CSASLSASEPDTQYF; d_call: NA; j_call: TRBJ2-3; v_call: TRBV20-1